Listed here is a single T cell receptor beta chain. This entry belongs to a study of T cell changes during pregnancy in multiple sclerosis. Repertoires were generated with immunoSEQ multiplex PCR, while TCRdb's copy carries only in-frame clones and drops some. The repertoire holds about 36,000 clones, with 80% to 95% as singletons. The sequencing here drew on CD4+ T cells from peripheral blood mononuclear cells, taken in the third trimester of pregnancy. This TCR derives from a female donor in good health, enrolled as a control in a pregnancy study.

CDR3 bases: TGTGCCAGTAGTATAGTAGGGACGGGAGCGTCTGAAGCTTTCTTT. Translated: CASSIVGTGASEAFF. This chain uses TRBV19 with TRBJ1-1; the D gene is possibly TRBD1 (5 bases). The length of the CDR3 is 15 residues. CDR1 LNHDA and CDR2 SQIVND come from the germline V gene (reference sequence). The germline V and J ends were trimmed by 1 base and 6 bases, with 15 bases remaining between them. The variable domain in full, with the rest retrieved from reference TRBV19 and TRBJ1-1, is DGGITQSPKYLFRKEGQNVTLSCEQNLNHDAMYWYRQDPGQGLRLIYYSQIVNDFQKGDIAEGYSVSREKKESFPLTVTSAQKNPTAFYLCASSIVGTGASEAFFGQGTRLTVV.